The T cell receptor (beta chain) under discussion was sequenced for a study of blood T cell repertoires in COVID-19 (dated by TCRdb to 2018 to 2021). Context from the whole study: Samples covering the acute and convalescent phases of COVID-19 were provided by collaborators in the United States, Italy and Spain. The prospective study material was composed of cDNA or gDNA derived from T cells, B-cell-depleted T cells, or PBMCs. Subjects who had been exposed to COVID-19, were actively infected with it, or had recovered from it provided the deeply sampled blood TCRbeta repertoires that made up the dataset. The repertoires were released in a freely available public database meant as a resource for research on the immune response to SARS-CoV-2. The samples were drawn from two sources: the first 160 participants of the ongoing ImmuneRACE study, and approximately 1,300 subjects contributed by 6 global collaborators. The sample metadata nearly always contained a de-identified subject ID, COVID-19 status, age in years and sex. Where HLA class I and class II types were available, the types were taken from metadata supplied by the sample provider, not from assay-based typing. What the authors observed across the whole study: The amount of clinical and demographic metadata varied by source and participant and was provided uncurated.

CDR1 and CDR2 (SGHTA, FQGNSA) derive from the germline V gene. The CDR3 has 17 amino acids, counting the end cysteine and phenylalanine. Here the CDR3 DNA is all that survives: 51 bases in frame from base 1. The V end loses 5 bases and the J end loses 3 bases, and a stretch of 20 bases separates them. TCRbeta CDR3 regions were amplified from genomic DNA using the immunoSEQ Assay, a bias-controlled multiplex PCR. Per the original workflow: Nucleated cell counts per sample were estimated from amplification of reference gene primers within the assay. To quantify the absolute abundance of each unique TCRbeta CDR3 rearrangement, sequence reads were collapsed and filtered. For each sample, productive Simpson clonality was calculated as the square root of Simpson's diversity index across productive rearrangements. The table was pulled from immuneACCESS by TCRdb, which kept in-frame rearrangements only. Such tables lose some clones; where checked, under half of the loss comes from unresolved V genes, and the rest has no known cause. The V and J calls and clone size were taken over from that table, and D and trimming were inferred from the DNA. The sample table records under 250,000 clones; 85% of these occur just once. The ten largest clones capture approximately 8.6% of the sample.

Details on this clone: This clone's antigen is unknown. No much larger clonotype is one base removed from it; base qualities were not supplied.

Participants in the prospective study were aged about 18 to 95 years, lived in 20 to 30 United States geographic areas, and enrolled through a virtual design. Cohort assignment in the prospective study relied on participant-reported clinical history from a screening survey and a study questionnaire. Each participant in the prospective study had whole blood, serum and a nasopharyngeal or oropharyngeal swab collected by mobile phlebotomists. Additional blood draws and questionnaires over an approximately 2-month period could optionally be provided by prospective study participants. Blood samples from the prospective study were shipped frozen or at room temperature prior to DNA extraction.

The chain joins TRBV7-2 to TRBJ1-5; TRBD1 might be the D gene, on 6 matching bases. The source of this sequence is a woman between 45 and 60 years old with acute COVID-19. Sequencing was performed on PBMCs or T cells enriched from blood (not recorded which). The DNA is TGTGCCAGCAGCGCACCTACAGGGAACAGTAACAATCAGCCCCAGCATTTT. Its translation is CASSAPTGNSNNQPQHF.